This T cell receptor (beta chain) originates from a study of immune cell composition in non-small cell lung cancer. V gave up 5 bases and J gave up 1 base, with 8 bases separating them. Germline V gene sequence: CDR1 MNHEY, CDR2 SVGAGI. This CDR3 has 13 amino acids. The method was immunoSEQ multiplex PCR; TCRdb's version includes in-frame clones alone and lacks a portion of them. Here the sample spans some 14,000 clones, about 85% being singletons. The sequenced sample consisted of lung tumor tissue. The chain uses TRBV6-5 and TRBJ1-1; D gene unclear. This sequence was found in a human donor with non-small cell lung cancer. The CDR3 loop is CASSRGANTEAFF. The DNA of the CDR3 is TGTGCCAGCAGTCGAGGAGCGAACACTGAAGCTTTCTTT.